Sequencing of this T cell receptor beta chain was carried out in a study of vaccination and CD4 T cells after COVID-19. Study-wide context: Convalescent individuals numbered four females and six males, two being Hispanic. Once diagnosed, patients had post-COVID samples drawn a median 101 days later (range 35 to 161).

The treatment was: roughly ten-day PBMC culture with coronavirus spike peptide pools or control peptides (ViraFEST assay). With peptide pools, ViraFEST first expanded antigen-specific T cells and afterwards sequenced their TCRs. The J segment lost 0 bases and the V segment lost 3 bases, leaving 0 bases of the junction unmatched. Germline CDR1 reads DFQATT; CDR2 reads SNEGSKA (reference sequence). This CDR3 contains 15 residues. Oncomine TCR Beta short-read sequencing was applied to DNA from cultured CD4+ T cells. TCRdb processed the PCR reads anew with MiXCR; each CDR3 protein has one entry. The data show about 16,000 distinct CDR3 sequences, with less than 45% seen just once and more than 20% held by the top ten. Worth noting for this clonotype: The antigen is unknown.

The sample in question was CD4+ T cells from blood, cultured in vitro, obtained before SARS-CoV-2 vaccination. This chain connects TRBV20-1 to TRBJ2-1; the match to TRBD2 covers 12 bases. This clonotype was sampled from a human donor who received a COVID-19 vaccine. CDR3 coding DNA: TGCAGTGCTAGGACTAGCGGGAGCTCCTACAATGAGCAGTTCTTC. It codes for CSARTSGSSYNEQFF.